This T cell receptor beta chain was found in a study of T cell responses to AZD1222 COVID-19 vaccine. The CDR3 length is 15 residues. Trimming cost V 4 bases and J 7 bases; bases outside gene matches: 6. Germline V gives CDR1 SGHDT, CDR2 YYEEEE. Findings of the study overall: Donors were mostly white British, more females; clonal diversity possibly underestimated.

Sequencing was performed with immunoSEQ multiplex PCR; in TCRdb, only in-frame clones are kept and a portion is missing. Altogether about 83,000 clones are present, 86% being singletons, with the ten largest covering over 8%. A remark on this clone: Its antigen is unidentified.

This chain uses TRBV5-6 with TRBJ1-4, with 11 nucleotides matching TRBD1. This sequence was found in an adult in good health. The specimen comprised peripheral blood, sampled on day 0 of AZD1222 vaccination. CDR3 in amino acids: CASSTGQGAIEKLFF. Here the CDR3 DNA reads TGTGCCAGCAGCACCGGACAGGGGGCGATTGAAAAACTGTTTTTT.